A single sample is the source of the 16 T cell receptor beta chains below, sequenced in a study of identical twins. TCRdb reprocessed the 5' RACE reads via MiXCR and lists one record per CDR3 protein. The sample contains approximately 280,000 distinct CDR3 sequences, more than 6.5% of which appear only once. These data were also reused for a study on yellow fever vaccine responses in identical twins.

Sequenced: memory (CD45RO+) T cells sorted from blood. These TCRs come from a woman aged 18-35 years in good health.

This clonotype was seen repeatedly, ten times or more. The V gene is TRBV5-1, the J gene TRBJ1-5, with D hard to call. Germline V CDR1 and CDR2: SGHRS, YFSETQ. This CDR3 is built from 14 residues. The V end was cut by 4 bases, the J end by 2 bases, with 10 bases between. The CDR3 DNA reads TGCGCCAGCAGCATGGACGGGGGCAATCAGCCCCAGCATTTT. It codes for CASSMDGGNQPQHF.

This clonotype was counted between two and nine times. The gene calls are TRBV7-2 and TRBJ1-4; D gene ambiguous. Germline CDR1 SGHTA, CDR2 FQGNSA. V lost 5 bases and J 3 bases, leaving 13 bases between the germline ends. The CDR3 is made up of 15 amino acids. CDR3 in amino acids: CASSIQTASNEKLFF. CDR3 in DNA: TGTGCCAGCAGCATACAGACGGCTTCTAATGAAAAACTGTTTTTT.

Many counts were recorded for this clonotype. The gene calls are TRBV7-2 and TRBJ2-7, with 8 bases aligning to TRBD2. V shed 2 bases and J 6 bases; nucleotides not matched to a gene: 12. Germline V gene lookup returns CDR1 SGHTA and CDR2 FQGNSA. The CDR3 extends over 16 amino acids. As DNA, the CDR3 is TGTGCCAGCAGCTTACCCCCGTCAGCGGGAGCGGGCGAGCAGTACTTC. Translating gives CASSLPPSAGAGEQYF.

The sample holds many counts of this clonotype. The rearrangement joins TRBV3-1 to TRBJ2-5, with a possible D match to TRBD2 (6 bases). V was shortened by 5 bases and J by 8 bases, with 15 bases between the two germline ends. CDR1 and CDR2 from the germline V gene are LGHDT and YNNKEL (reference sequence). CDR3 size: 13 residues. As DNA, the CDR3 is TGTGCCAGCAGCGAGTCCGCGCGGGGAACCCAGTACTTC. Its protein product is CASSESARGTQYF.

This clonotype was recorded at least ten times. The V and J genes are TRBV3-1 and TRBJ2-1; D is possibly TRBD1 (5 bases). V shed 1 base and J shed 4 bases, with 11 bases lying between them. The CDR3 is 15 residues long. Germline V CDR1 and CDR2: LGHDT, YNNKEL (reference sequence). The CDR3 here is CASSQGRGLYNEQFF. As DNA, the CDR3 is TGTGCCAGCAGCCAAGGTAGGGGTTTATACAATGAGCAGTTCTTC.

This clonotype came up a few times. The rearrangement joins TRBV7-9 to TRBJ1-5, with no clear D. Per the germline V gene, CDR1 is SEHNR and CDR2 is FQNEAQ (reference sequence). The CDR3 runs 15 residues. The germline V and J ends were trimmed by 5 bases and 7 bases, with 18 bases remaining between them. CDR3 amino acids: CASSQGDGSWQPQHF. The CDR3 DNA follows: TGTGCCAGCAGCCAAGGAGATGGGTCGTGGCAGCCCCAGCATTTT.

This clonotype came up many times. The rearrangement uses TRBV20-1 and TRBJ2-1, with 11 bases identical to TRBD2. The CDR3 length is 14 residues. The V gene end was trimmed by 7 bases and the J gene end by 4 bases; junction bases not matched to a gene: 6. Germline lookup yields CDR1 DFQATT and CDR2 SNEGSKA (reference sequence). CDR3 region: CSVTGTSGYNEQFF. In nucleotides, the CDR3 is TGCAGTGTTACCGGGACTAGCGGATACAATGAGCAGTTCTTC.

At least ten counts were recorded for this clonotype. The V gene is TRBV20-1, the J gene TRBJ2-5; TRBD2 might be the D (6 bases). Germline CDR1 and CDR2: DFQATT and SNEGSKA (reference sequence). This CDR3 is built from 12 residues. Trimming left V 2 bases short and J 4 bases short, with 8 bases between. In DNA form, the CDR3 reads TGCAGTGCTAGAACTAGCTCAGAGACCCAGTACTTC. Translated: CSARTSSETQYF.

The chain has TRBV5-1 and TRBJ1-2; D is uncertain. Per the germline V gene, CDR1 is SGHRS and CDR2 is YFSETQ. CDR3 size: 14 residues. V lost 2 bases, J lost 2 bases, and 10 bases lay in between. CDR3 sequence reads: CASSLGSGNYGYTF. DNA for the CDR3: TGCGCCAGCAGCTTAGGTTCCGGGAACTATGGCTACACCTTC.

A few counts support this clonotype. The chain links TRBV15 to TRBJ2-3, with D tentatively TRBD2 (5 bases). Germline V CDR1 and CDR2: LNHNV, YYDKDF (reference sequence). Trimming cost V 1 base and J 2 bases, with 16 bases left between them. The CDR3 runs to 17 residues. Here the CDR3 DNA reads TGTGCCACCAGCAGAGCGGGATACCGATACTCCACAGATACGCAGTATTTT. This encodes CATSRAGYRYSTDTQYF.

The chain couples TRBV2 to TRBJ1-1; a weak D match, TRBD1 (5 bases). From germline, CDR1 is SNHLY and CDR2 FYNNEI. The V gene lost 2 bases and the J gene lost 2 bases, with 15 bases spanning the gap. This CDR3 comprises 16 residues. The CDR3 region is CASSENRVRVNTEAFF. CDR3 nucleotide sequence: TGTGCCAGCAGTGAAAATAGGGTCAGGGTCAACACTGAAGCTTTCTTT.

This clonotype was seen only a few times. The chain joins TRBV12-5 to TRBJ1-5; D is perhaps TRBD1 (5 bases). The CDR3 consists of 14 residues. The germline V and J ends were trimmed by 1 base and 8 bases, with 12 bases remaining between them. The germline V gene has CDR1 LGHNT and CDR2 FRNRAP. CDR3 in amino acids: CASGLGQVREPQHF. CDR3 nucleotides: TGTGCTAGTGGTTTGGGCCAGGTCAGGGAGCCCCAGCATTTT.

In its sample, this clonotype was seen a few times. The genes are TRBV7-2 and TRBJ2-5; TRBD2 agrees at 7 bases. CDR1 and CDR2 (germline): SGHTA, FQGNSA. This CDR3 has 14 residues. V lost 1 base and J lost 3; bases outside the gene matches: 2. CDR3 in amino acids: CASSLVLAEETQYF. As DNA, the CDR3 is TGTGCCAGCAGCTTAGTCCTAGCGGAAGAGACCCAGTACTTC.

This clonotype has only a few counts. The chain recombines TRBV4-3 with TRBJ2-2; unclear D gene. The CDR3 consists of 17 residues. V lost 7 bases and J lost 2, with 20 bases in between. The germline V gene has CDR1 LGHNA and CDR2 YSLEER. The CDR3 DNA is TGCGCCAGCATTCTCCCTTTTGGCGATCTTAACACCGGGGAGCTGTTTTTT. It translates to CASILPFGDLNTGELFF.

The genes are TRBV2 and TRBJ2-2; D uncertain. The CDR3 spans 14 residues. Trimming removed 6 bases from V and 5 bases from J, with 13 bases in between. CDR1 SNHLY and CDR2 FYNNEI come from the germline V gene. CDR3 residues: CASRPPFGTGELFF. In nucleotides, the CDR3 is TGTGCCAGCAGGCCCCCCTTCGGTACCGGGGAGCTGTTTTTT.

Many counts were recorded for this clonotype. In DNA, the CDR3 is TGTGCCAGCGGGGGACAGGGGTTCTACGAGCAGTACTTC. It yields the protein CASGGQGFYEQYF. The chain joins TRBV2 to TRBJ2-7, with 10 bases fitting TRBD1. CDR3 length: 13 amino acids. The J segment lost 3 bases and the V segment lost 8 bases, leaving 4 bases of the junction unmatched. Germline-derived CDR1 and CDR2 are SNHLY and FYNNEI.